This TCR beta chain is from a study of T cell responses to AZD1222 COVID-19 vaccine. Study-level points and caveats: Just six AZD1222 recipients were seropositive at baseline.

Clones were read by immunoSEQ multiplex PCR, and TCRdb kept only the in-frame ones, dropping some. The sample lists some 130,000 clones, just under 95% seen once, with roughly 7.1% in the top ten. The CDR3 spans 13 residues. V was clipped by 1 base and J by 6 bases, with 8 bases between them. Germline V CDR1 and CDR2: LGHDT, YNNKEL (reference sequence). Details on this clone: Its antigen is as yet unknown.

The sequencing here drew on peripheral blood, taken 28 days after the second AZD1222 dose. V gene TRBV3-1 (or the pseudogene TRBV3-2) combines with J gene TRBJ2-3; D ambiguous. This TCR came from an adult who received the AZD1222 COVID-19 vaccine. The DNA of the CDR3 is TGTGCCAGCAGCCAAGTGACCGGTGATACGCAGTATTTT. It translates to CASSQVTGDTQYF.